This TCR beta chain was retrieved from a study of shared clonotypes between healthy human individuals. Produced via immunoSEQ multiplex PCR; TCRdb's table is partial and in-frame only. The data hold roughly 1,000,000 clones, with around 78% observed a single time. In germline, CDR1 is SGHTA, CDR2 FQGNSA. CDR3 length: 13 amino acids. V was pared by 3 bases and J by 7 bases, with 12 bases between. The TCR was taken from a man in his late teens or twenties in good health. Some clones in this sample may be carry-over from other donors' samples. The chain has TRBV7-2 and TRBJ1-1, with D uncertain. Specimen: memory CD4+ T cells from PBMCs. Subset reported: CD45RA-negative fraction. CDR3 protein: CASSFNEGGEAFF. The CDR3 DNA reads as TGTGCCAGCAGCTTCAACGAGGGAGGTGAAGCTTTCTTT.